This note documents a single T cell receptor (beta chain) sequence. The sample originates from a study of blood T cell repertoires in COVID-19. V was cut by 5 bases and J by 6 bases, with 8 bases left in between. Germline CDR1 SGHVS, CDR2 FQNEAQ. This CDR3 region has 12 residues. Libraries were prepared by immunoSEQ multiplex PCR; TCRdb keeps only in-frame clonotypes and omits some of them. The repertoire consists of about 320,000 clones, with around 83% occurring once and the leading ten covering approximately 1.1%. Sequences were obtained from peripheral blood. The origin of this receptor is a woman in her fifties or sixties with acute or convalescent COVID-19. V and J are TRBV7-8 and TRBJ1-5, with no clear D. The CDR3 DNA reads TGTGCCAGCAGCCAACTAGGTCAGCCCCAGCATTTT. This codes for CASSQLGQPQHF.